This T cell receptor beta chain was sequenced for a study of T cell responses to AZD1222 COVID-19 vaccine. TCRdb's copy holds only in-frame clones and misses some; the assay was immunoSEQ multiplex PCR. This table holds about 180,000 clones, roughly 93% found once. V lost 0 bases to trimming and J lost 2 bases, with 9 bases between them. The CDR3 runs 15 residues. Germline V CDR1 and CDR2: SGDLS, YYNGEE. General study findings and limits: Repertoires in all cases were sampled only once the peak T cell response had passed. Vaccine-associated CD4 TCRs ranged over spike, dominating at 160-218 and 743-854. Females outnumbered males among donors, who were mostly white British; clonal diversity was possibly underestimated.

To note about this clone: Its antigen is unidentified.

This TCR was recovered from an adult who received the MenACWY meningococcal vaccine as a control. The J gene is TRBJ1-5, the V gene TRBV9; the D gene is possibly TRBD1 (5 bases). The sample consisted of peripheral blood, taken 28 days after the second dose of the MenACWY control vaccine. The CDR3 spells CASSVGWDGNQPQHF. Written as DNA, the CDR3 is TGTGCCAGCAGCGTAGGATGGGACGGCAATCAGCCCCAGCATTTT.